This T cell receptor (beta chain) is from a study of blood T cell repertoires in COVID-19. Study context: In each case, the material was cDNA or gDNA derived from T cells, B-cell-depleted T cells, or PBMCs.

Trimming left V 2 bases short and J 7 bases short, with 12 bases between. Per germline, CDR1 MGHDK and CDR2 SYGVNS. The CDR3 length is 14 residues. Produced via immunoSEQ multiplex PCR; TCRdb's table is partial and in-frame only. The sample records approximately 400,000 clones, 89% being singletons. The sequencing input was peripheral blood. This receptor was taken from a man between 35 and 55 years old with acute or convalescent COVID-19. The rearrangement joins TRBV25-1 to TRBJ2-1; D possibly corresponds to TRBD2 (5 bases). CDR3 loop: CASSESGAKNEQFF. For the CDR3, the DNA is TGTGCCAGCAGTGAAAGCGGCGCGAAGAATGAGCAGTTCTTC.